This is a list of T cell receptor beta chains from one sample in a study of T cell responses to AZD1222 COVID-19 vaccine. Here immunoSEQ multiplex PCR was the method, and the copy in TCRdb shows in-frame clones only, minus some. This table has approximately 150,000 clones, about 90% appearing once. The material sequenced was peripheral blood, taken on day 0 of MenACWY control vaccination. These receptors all stem from an adult in good health. CDR3s include the opening cysteine and the closing phenylalanine or tryptophan. Fields, in order: CDR3 length, V gene, J gene, CDR3 protein.

15	TRBV10-3	TRBJ2-3	CAISEGLAETDTQYF
16	TRBV2	TRBJ1-3	CASSESGRYTGNTIYF
16	TRBV11-1	TRBJ2-2	CASSPVWGSNTGELFF
15	TRBV7-9	TRBJ1-4	CASSLVRTRDEKLFF
13	TRBV7-9	TRBJ1-1	CASSSGVNTEAFF
12	TRBV30	TRBJ1-1	CAWKGVNTEAFF
17	TRBV27	TRBJ1-4	CASSGTGGRLANEKLFF
15	TRBV6-2/TRBV6-3	TRBJ1-5	CASSYFSQSNQPQHF
11	TRBV10-3	TRBJ1-2	CAGGTQYGYTF
13	TRBV3-1/TRBV3-2	TRBJ2-3	CASSHASTDTQYF
15	TRBV10-3	TRBJ1-2	CAISEGQGRYYGYTF
14	TRBV6-5	TRBJ1-5	CASSQRDSLQPQHF
15	TRBV7-8	TRBJ1-5	CASSPGQGRGVPQHF
15	TRBV2	TRBJ1-2	CASSVDRGLAGGYTF
15	TRBV19	TRBJ1-2	CASSIRRGRWVGYTF
13	TRBV6-5	TRBJ2-1	CASSYYVSGEQFF
12	TRBV7-8	TRBJ1-2	CASSLGDYGYTF
15	TRBV28	TRBJ1-2	CASSTRTGVNYGYTF
16	TRBV19	TRBJ1-2	CASTERWGQGAVGYTF
16	TRBV27	TRBJ2-6	CASSFRTAGGANVLTF
12	TRBV2	TRBJ2-1	CAARSTTNEQFF
14	TRBV24-1	TRBJ1-5	CATSEVGATQPQHF
15	TRBV2	TRBJ1-4	CASSDFGTGNEKLFF
11	TRBV29-1	TRBJ2-7	CSVRQAHEQYF
17	TRBV5-3	TRBJ1-1	CARTLLGRGTRRLKAFF
13	TRBV7-9	TRBJ2-7	CASSLDGFYEQYF
13	TRBV5-1	TRBJ1-3	CASSLDRVNTIYF
11	TRBV6-5	TRBJ2-1	CASGTSYEQFF
15	TRBV7-9	TRBJ2-5	CASSLRASGEETQYF
13	TRBV5-1	TRBJ1-2	CASSLAGVTGYTF
15	TRBV19	TRBJ1-3	CASTPSSRSGNTIYF